This TCR beta chain was sequenced for a study of blood T cell repertoires in COVID-19. Study-wide background: Samples representing acute and convalescent COVID-19 were sourced from the United States, Italy and Spain.

This clone was counted a single time. From germline, CDR1 is MNHNS and CDR2 SASEGT. This CDR3 region has 17 residues. Unmatched junction bases numbered 11, after V lost 4 bases and J lost 5 bases. Authors' methods: Amplification of reference gene primers was used by the study to estimate nucleated cell counts. Produced via immunoSEQ multiplex PCR; TCRdb's table is partial and in-frame only. The V and J calls and clone size come from that table; D and trimming were worked out from the DNA. Among around 130,000 clones listed, around 77% were seen once. The source of this sequence is a human donor in a cohort sampled during active COVID-19. The sequenced sample was peripheral blood. This chain connects TRBV6-1 to TRBJ2-2, with 9 bases matching TRBD2. The CDR3 spells CASSGPSAGGGTGELFF. Written as DNA, the CDR3 is TGTGCCAGCAGTGGCCCCTCAGCGGGAGGAGGTACCGGGGAGCTGTTTTTT.